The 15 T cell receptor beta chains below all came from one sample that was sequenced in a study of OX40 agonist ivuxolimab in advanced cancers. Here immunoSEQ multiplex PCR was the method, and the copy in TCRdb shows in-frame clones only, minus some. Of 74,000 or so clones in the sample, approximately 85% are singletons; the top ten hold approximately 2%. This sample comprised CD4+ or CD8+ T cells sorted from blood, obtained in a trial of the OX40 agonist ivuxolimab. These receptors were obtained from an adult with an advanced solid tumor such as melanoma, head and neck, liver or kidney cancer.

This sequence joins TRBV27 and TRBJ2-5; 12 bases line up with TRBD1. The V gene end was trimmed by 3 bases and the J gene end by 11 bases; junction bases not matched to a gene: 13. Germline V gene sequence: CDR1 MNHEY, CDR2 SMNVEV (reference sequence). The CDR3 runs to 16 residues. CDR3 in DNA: TGTGCCAGCAGTTTGGCCCTGGGACAGGGGGCGGGTGAGCAGTACTTC. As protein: CASSLALGQGAGEQYF.

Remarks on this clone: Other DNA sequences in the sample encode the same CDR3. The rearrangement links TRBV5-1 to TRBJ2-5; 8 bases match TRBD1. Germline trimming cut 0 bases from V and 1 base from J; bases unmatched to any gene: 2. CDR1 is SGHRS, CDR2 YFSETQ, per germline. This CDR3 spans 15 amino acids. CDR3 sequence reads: CASSLDGTGQETQYF. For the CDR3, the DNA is TGCGCCAGCAGCTTGGACGGGACAGGCCAAGAGACCCAGTACTTC.

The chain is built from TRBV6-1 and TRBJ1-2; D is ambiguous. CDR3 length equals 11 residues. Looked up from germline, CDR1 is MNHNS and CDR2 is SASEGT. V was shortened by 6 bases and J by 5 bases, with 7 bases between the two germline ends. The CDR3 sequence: CASRTRYGYTF. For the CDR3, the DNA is TGTGCCAGCAGAACACGTTATGGCTACACCTTC.

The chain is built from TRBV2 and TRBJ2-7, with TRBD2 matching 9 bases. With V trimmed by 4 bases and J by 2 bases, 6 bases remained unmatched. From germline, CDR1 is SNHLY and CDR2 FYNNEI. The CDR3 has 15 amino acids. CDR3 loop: CASSVGGGRAYEQYF. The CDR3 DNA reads TGTGCCAGCAGTGTCGGCGGCGGGAGGGCCTACGAGCAGTACTTC. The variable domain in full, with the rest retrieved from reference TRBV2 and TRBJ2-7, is EPEVTQTPSHQVTQMGQEVILRCVPISNHLYFYWYRQILGQKVEFLVSFYNNEISEKSEIFDDQFSVERPDGSNFTLKIRSTKLEDSAMYFCASSVGGGRAYEQYFGPGTRLTVT.

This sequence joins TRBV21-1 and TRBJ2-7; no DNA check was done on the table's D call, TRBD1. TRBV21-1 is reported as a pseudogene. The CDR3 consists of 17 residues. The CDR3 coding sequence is TGTGCCAGCAGCGTGGAGGGTAAGACAGGGGGAGACTACGAGCAGTACTTC. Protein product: CASSVEGKTGGDYEQYF.

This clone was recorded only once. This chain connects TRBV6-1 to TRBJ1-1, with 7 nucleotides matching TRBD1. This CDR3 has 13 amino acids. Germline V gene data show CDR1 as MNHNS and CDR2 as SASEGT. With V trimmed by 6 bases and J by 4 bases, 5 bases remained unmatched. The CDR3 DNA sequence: TGTGCCAGCAGAAAGACAGGGACCACTGAAGCTTTCTTT. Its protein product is CASRKTGTTEAFF.

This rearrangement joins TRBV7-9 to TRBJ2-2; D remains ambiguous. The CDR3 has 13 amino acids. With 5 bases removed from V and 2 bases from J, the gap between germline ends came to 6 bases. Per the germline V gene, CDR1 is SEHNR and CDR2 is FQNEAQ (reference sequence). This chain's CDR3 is CASSPENTGELFF. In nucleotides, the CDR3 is TGTGCCAGCAGCCCCGAAAACACCGGGGAGCTGTTTTTT.

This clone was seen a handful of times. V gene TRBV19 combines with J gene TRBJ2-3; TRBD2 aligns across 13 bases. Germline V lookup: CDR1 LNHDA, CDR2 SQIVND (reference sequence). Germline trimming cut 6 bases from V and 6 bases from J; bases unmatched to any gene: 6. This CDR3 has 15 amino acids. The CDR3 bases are TGTGCCAGTAGGATCCCGGGACTAGCGGGGGATACGCAGTATTTT. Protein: CASRIPGLAGDTQYF.

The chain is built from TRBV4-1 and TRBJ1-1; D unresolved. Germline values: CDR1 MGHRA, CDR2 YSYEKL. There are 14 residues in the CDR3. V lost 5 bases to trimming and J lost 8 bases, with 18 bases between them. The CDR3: CASSGYQRATEAFF. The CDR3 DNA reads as TGCGCCAGCAGCGGGTATCAGAGAGCTACCGAAGCTTTCTTT.

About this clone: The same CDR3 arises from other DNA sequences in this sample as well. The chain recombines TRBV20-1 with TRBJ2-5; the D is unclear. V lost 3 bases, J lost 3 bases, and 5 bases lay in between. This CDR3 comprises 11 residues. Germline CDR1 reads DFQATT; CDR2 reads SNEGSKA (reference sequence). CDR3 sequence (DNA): TGCAGTGCTAGTGCGGAAGAGACCCAGTACTTC. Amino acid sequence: CSASAEETQYF.

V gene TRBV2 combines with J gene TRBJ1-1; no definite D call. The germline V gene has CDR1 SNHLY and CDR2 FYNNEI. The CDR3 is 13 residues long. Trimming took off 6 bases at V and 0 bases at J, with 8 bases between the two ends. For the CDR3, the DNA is TGTGCCAGCAGCCCTTACATGAACACTGAAGCTTTCTTT. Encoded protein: CASSPYMNTEAFF.

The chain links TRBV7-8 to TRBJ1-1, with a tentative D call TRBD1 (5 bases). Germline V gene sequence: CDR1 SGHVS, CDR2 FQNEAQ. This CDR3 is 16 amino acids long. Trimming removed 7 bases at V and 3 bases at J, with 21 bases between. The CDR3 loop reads CASTARIGGRDTEAFF. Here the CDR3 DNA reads TGTGCCAGCACCGCCAGAATCGGGGGGAGGGACACTGAAGCTTTCTTT.

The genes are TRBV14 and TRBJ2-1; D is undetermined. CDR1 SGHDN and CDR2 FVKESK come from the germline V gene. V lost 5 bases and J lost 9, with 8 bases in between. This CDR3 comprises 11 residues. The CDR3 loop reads CASSYVGEQFF. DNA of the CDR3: TGTGCCAGCAGCTACGTCGGTGAGCAGTTCTTC.

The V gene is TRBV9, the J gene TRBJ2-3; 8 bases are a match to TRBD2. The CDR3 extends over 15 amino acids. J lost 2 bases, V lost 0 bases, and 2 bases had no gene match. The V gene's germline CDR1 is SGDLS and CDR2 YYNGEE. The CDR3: CASSVAGGSTDTQYF. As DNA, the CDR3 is TGTGCCAGCAGCGTAGCGGGAGGGTCCACAGATACGCAGTATTTT.

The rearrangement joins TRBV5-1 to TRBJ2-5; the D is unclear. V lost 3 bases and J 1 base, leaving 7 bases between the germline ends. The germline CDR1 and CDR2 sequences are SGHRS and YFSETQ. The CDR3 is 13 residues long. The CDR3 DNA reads TGCGCCAGCAGCTGGACGGCCCAAGAGACCCAGTACTTC. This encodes CASSWTAQETQYF.